These 13 T cell receptor beta chains were sequenced from one sample in a study of shared clonotypes between healthy human individuals (dated by TCRdb to about 2020). Libraries were constructed by the immunoSEQ multiplex PCR assay. Held by TCRdb, this immuneACCESS table contains in-frame sequences only and omits some clones. Under half of the omission traces to an unresolved V gene where checked; the cause of the rest is unknown. The sample yields about 1 million clones; approximately 70% were counted once. Together, the top ten hold about 1.5% of the sample. Sequences were obtained from memory CD4+ T cells sorted from blood. The sample's cell subset or site label, decoded: CD45RA-negative fraction. These receptors all stem from a man in his late teens or twenties in good health.

V gene TRBV28 combines with J gene TRBJ1-5, with TRBD1 matching 10 bases. The germline CDR1 and CDR2 sequences are MDHEN and SYDVKM. Trimming removed 5 bases from V and 6 bases from J; junction bases left unmatched: 4. The CDR3 loop spans 14 amino acids. CDR3 nucleotide sequence: TGTGCCAGCAGTCGGGACAGGGGAGGTCAGCCCCAGCATTTT. Protein sequence: CASSRDRGGQPQHF. The full variable domain, in which reference TRBV28 and TRBJ1-5 provide the parts outside the CDR3, is DVKVTQSSRYLVKRTGEKVFLECVQDMDHENMFWYRQDPGLGLRLIYFSYDVKMKEKGDIPEGYSVSREKKERFSLILESASTNQTSMYLCASSRDRGGQPQHFGDGTRLSIL.

The V call is TRBV10-3, the J call TRBJ2-5; possible D gene TRBD2, 6 bases. The V gene lost 11 bases and the J gene lost 2 bases, with 15 bases spanning the gap. The CDR3 contains 13 residues. Germline CDR1 is ENHRY and CDR2 is SYGVKD. CDR3: CASTPGGQETQYF. CDR3 sequence (DNA): TGTGCCTCCACCCCCGGGGGACAAGAGACCCAGTACTTC.

V usage is TRBV6-1 and J usage is TRBJ1-2; D not certain. The CDR3 is 12 residues long. Germline V gene data show CDR1 as MNHNS and CDR2 as SASEGT. Trimming took 5 bases from V and 8 from J, leaving 12 bases between them. The CDR3 nucleotides are TGTGCCAGCAGTCCTCAAGGTCAAGGCTACACCTTC. Translation: CASSPQGQGYTF.

The chain links TRBV28 to TRBJ1-4; no clear D. V lost 6 bases and J 7 bases, leaving 18 bases between the germline ends. The CDR3 is 15 residues long. CDR1 MDHEN and CDR2 SYDVKM come from the germline V gene. CDR3: CASSSLRGVREKLFF. CDR3 coding DNA: TGTGCCAGCAGCTCTCTCCGGGGTGTGCGTGAAAAACTGTTTTTT.

The chain has TRBV7-2 and TRBJ2-7; D gene unclear. The CDR3 has 16 residues. Trimming removed 4 bases from V and 3 bases from J, with 19 bases in between. Per the germline V gene, CDR1 is SGHTA and CDR2 is FQGNSA. CDR3 loop: CASSSQLTGWDYEQYF. Here the CDR3 DNA reads TGTGCCAGCAGCTCTCAATTAACTGGGTGGGACTACGAGCAGTACTTC.

This clone has a handful of counts. Distinct nucleotide sequences in the sample also encode this CDR3. This CDR3 reads CASSLSAGNTIYF. CDR3 DNA: TGTGCCAGCAGCTTAAGTGCCGGAAACACCATATATTTT. The chain couples TRBV7-9 to TRBJ1-3; D gene uncertain. The ends were cut back, 2 bases at V and 4 bases at J, with 6 bases in the middle. The V gene's germline CDR1 is SEHNR and CDR2 FQNEAQ (reference sequence). The CDR3 runs 13 residues. The entire variable domain, with the rest obtained from reference TRBV7-9 and TRBJ1-3, is as follows: DTGVSQNPRHKITKRGQNVTFRCDPISEHNRLYWYRQTLGQGPEFLTYFQNEAQLEKSRLLSDRFSAERPKGSFSTLEIQRTEQGDSAMYLCASSLSAGNTIYFGEGSWLTVV.

The chain couples TRBV18 to TRBJ1-6; D remains unclear. The CDR3 has 14 amino acids. Germline V gene data show CDR1 as KGHSH and CDR2 as LQKENI. Trimming removed 0 bases at V and 10 bases at J, with 10 bases between. The CDR3 nucleotides are TGTGCCAGCTCACCACCGTACAGTAACTCACCCCTCCACTTT. Translated, it gives CASSPPYSNSPLHF.

This chain uses TRBV30 with TRBJ2-5; 7 nucleotides match TRBD2. The CDR3 loop spans 13 amino acids. From germline, CDR1 is GTSNPN and CDR2 SVGIG (reference sequence). The V segment lost 2 bases and the J segment 6 bases; nucleotides outside the gene matches: 6. The CDR3 sequence: CAWSSLGGQTQYF. The CDR3 region has the DNA TGTGCCTGGAGTAGCTTGGGAGGGCAGACCCAGTACTTC.

This clone came up a few times. The chain is built from TRBV6-5 and TRBJ1-6; no firm D call. The V and J ends lost 6 bases and 5 bases respectively, with 11 bases between them. The germline V gene encodes CDR1 MNHEY and CDR2 SVGAGI. There are 14 residues in the CDR3. CDR3 sequence (DNA): TGTGCCAGCAGAGAGCGGGTGGATAATTCACCCCTCCACTTT. The encoded protein is CASRERVDNSPLHF.

This clone has just a few counts. The chain uses TRBV6-1 and TRBJ1-3; D gene ambiguous. V was cut by 6 bases and J by 3 bases, with 15 bases left in between. CDR1 is MNHNS, CDR2 SASEGT, per germline. The CDR3 is made up of 15 amino acids. The CDR3 loop is CASSASPGLGNTIYF. DNA of the CDR3: TGTGCCAGCAGCGCCTCCCCGGGTCTTGGAAACACCATATATTTT.

In DNA form, the CDR3 reads TGTGCCAGCAGCCAGGCCCCGGAGGTATCACCCCTCCACTTT. Its translation is CASSQAPEVSPLHF. This sequence joins TRBV5-4 and TRBJ1-6; D unclear. Germline CDR1 SGHNT, CDR2 YYREEE (reference sequence). CDR3 length: 14 residues. The V end was cut by 4 bases, the J end by 10 bases, with 15 bases between.

CDR3 nucleotide sequence: TGTGCCATCAGTGAGCTAGCGGGATGGGAGCAGTACTTC. Residues: CAISELAGWEQYF. The chain employs TRBV10-3 and TRBJ2-7; 9 bases are a match to TRBD2. V lost 2 bases, J lost 7 bases, and 3 bases stayed unmatched. Per germline, CDR1 ENHRY and CDR2 SYGVKD. This CDR3 region has 13 residues.

The V call is TRBV7-9, the J call TRBJ1-5; D is unresolved. Germline V gene data show CDR1 as SEHNR and CDR2 as FQNEAQ (reference sequence). With 5 bases removed from V and 2 bases from J, the gap between germline ends came to 13 bases. The CDR3 has 15 amino acids. CDR3 coding DNA: TGTGCCAGCAGCGAGGCGGGGTTTGGCAATCAGCCCCAGCATTTT. This translates into CASSEAGFGNQPQHF.